Below, 15 T cell receptor beta chains from the same sample are listed, as sequenced in a study of blood T cell repertoires in COVID-19. Only in-frame clones appear in the TCRdb table, and some are missing; sequencing was by immunoSEQ multiplex PCR. The sample holds about 240,000 clones, about 81% seen once. The sample comprised peripheral blood. These receptors all stem from a woman aged 55-75 years with active or convalescent COVID-19.

The V and J genes are TRBV19 and TRBJ1-3, with 9 bases fitting TRBD1. The length of the CDR3 is 13 residues. Germline-derived CDR1 and CDR2 are LNHDA and SQIVND (reference sequence). After removal of 9 bases from V and 4 bases from J, the junction contained 4 bases not matched to a gene. This CDR3 is CASDRGIGNTIYF. The DNA of the CDR3 is TGTGCCAGCGACAGGGGGATCGGAAACACCATATATTTT.

This chain joins TRBV27 and TRBJ2-7, with 13 bases aligning to TRBD2. The CDR3 contains 15 residues. Losses at the gene ends were 6 bases for V and 1 base for J; bases not matched to a gene: 3. Germline V gene lookup returns CDR1 MNHEY and CDR2 SMNVEV (reference sequence). DNA of the CDR3: TGTGCCAGCAGCCGGGGACTAGCGGGATCCTACGAGCAGTACTTC. It specifies CASSRGLAGSYEQYF.

The CDR3 coding sequence is TGTGCCAGTAGTAGGGGTTTGGGGGCTCCAACTAATGAAAAACTGTTTTTT. The encoded protein is CASSRGLGAPTNEKLFF. This sequence joins TRBV19 and TRBJ1-4; D might be TRBD1 (6 bases). Germline values: CDR1 LNHDA, CDR2 SQIVND (reference sequence). Trimming cost V 4 bases and J 0 bases, with 15 bases left between them. The CDR3 is 17 residues long.

The chain uses TRBV18 and TRBJ2-1; 11 bases are a match to TRBD2. The V gene end was trimmed by 3 bases and the J gene end by 2 bases; junction bases not matched to a gene: 3. CDR3 length equals 16 residues. CDR1 is KGHSH and CDR2 is LQKENI in the germline V gene. CDR3 coding DNA: TGTGCCAGCTCACCCGGGACTAGCGGCACCTACAATGAGCAGTTCTTC. This gives the protein CASSPGTSGTYNEQFF. Full variable domain (remainder filled in from reference TRBV18 and TRBJ2-1): NAGVMQNPRHLVRRRGQEARLRCSPMKGHSHVYWYRQLPEEGLKFMVYLQKENIIDESGMPKERFSAEFPKEGPSILRIQQVVRGDSAAYFCASSPGTSGTYNEQFFGPGTRLTVL.

V usage is TRBV5-1 and J usage is TRBJ1-1, with 7 bases fitting TRBD1. J was trimmed by 1 base and V by 6 bases; bases with no gene match: 6. Germline CDR1 SGHRS, CDR2 YFSETQ. The CDR3 length is 14 residues. CDR3 bases: TGCGCCAGCACGGGGACAGCATCGAACACTGAAGCTTTCTTT. Its protein is CASTGTASNTEAFF.

Details on this clone: One end of the junction does not line up with germline, which may come from a read error. The chain employs TRBV6-1 and TRBJ1-2; D is possibly TRBD1 (6 bases). Germline lookup yields CDR1 MNHNS and CDR2 SASEGT. This CDR3 is built from 13 residues. CDR3 nucleotides: TGTGCCAGCGGTGAGGGCAGGGGTGACGGCTACACCTTC. Protein sequence: CASGEGRGDGYTF.

For the CDR3, the DNA is TGTGCCAGCAGCTCCGGGACTGCCTCCTACGAGCAGTACTTC. Translated, it gives CASSSGTASYEQYF. V is TRBV5-4 and J is TRBJ2-7, with a weak D call TRBD2 (6 bases). Germline-derived CDR1 and CDR2 are SGHNT and YYREEE (reference sequence). Between the trimmed V and J ends, which lost 3 bases and 0 bases, there was a span of 10 bases. The CDR3 loop spans 14 amino acids.

The chain carries TRBV5-6 and TRBJ1-1; 9 bases fit TRBD1. Germline V gene lookup returns CDR1 SGHDT and CDR2 YYEEEE. The CDR3 consists of 15 residues. The trim removed 4 bases at V and 5 bases at J, leaving 9 bases unmatched. The chain's CDR3 is CASSTGQGRRTEAFF. Here the CDR3 DNA reads TGTGCCAGCAGCACGGGACAGGGTCGGCGAACTGAAGCTTTCTTT.

CDR3 sequence (DNA): TGTGCCAGCAGCCGGCCTAGCGGGGTGGGTGAGCAGTTCTTC. Its translation: CASSRPSGVGEQFF. The chain has TRBV5-4 and TRBJ2-1; 9 nucleotides align to TRBD2. The ends lost 4 bases at V and 9 bases at J; junction bases unmatched: 8. The CDR3 runs 14 residues. CDR1 SGHNT and CDR2 YYREEE come from the germline V gene (reference sequence). The full variable domain, completed using reference TRBV5-4 and TRBJ2-1, is ETGVTQSPTHLIKTRGQQVTLRCSSQSGHNTVSWYQQALGQGPQFIFQYYREEENGRGNFPPRFSGLQFPNYSSELNVNALELDDSALYLCASSRPSGVGEQFFGPGTRLTVL.

The chain has TRBV12-5 and TRBJ2-2; TRBD1 matches 7 bases. The V gene end was trimmed by 6 bases and the J gene end by 2 bases; junction bases not matched to a gene: 6. Germline V gene sequence: CDR1 LGHNT, CDR2 FRNRAP. The CDR3 contains 15 residues. CDR3 sequence reads: CASGHGTENTGELFF. DNA of the CDR3: TGTGCTAGTGGCCACGGGACAGAAAACACCGGGGAGCTGTTTTTT.

This clone was counted a few times. This rearrangement joins TRBV2 to TRBJ1-1, with D possibly being TRBD1 (5 bases). Germline V gene lookup returns CDR1 SNHLY and CDR2 FYNNEI. Trimming took off 0 bases at V and 5 bases at J, with 13 bases between the two ends. The CDR3 contains 15 residues. In DNA, the CDR3 is TGTGCCAGCAGTGAAGCGCGTGGGGCTCGGACTGAAGCTTTCTTT. It yields the protein CASSEARGARTEAFF. Looking up the rest from reference TRBV2 and TRBJ1-1 gives the full variable domain: EPEVTQTPSHQVTQMGQEVILRCVPISNHLYFYWYRQILGQKVEFLVSFYNNEISEKSEIFDDQFSVERPDGSNFTLKIRSTKLEDSAMYFCASSEARGARTEAFFGQGTRLTVV.

CDR3 amino acids: CASTRTLPPSYNEQFF. Here the CDR3 DNA reads TGTGCCAGTACCCGGACTCTGCCACCCTCCTACAATGAGCAGTTCTTC. The gene calls are TRBV19 and TRBJ2-1, with D perhaps matching TRBD2 (5 bases). The germline V gene has CDR1 LNHDA and CDR2 SQIVND (reference sequence). Trimming stripped 7 bases from V and 0 bases from J, with 16 bases between. The CDR3 has 16 amino acids.

The DNA for the CDR3 is TGTGCCTGGAGTGTTGGACAGTCCGAGACCCAGTACTTC. This encodes CAWSVGQSETQYF. The chain uses TRBV30 and TRBJ2-5; TRBD1 is a possible D gene (6 bases). Trimming took off 0 bases at V and 5 bases at J, with 10 bases between the two ends. The germline CDR1 and CDR2 sequences are GTSNPN and SVGIG (reference sequence). The CDR3 length is 13 residues.

The chain joins TRBV6-5 to TRBJ2-7, with TRBD2 identical over 7 bases. The V segment lost 2 bases and the J segment 3 bases; nucleotides outside the gene matches: 10. The CDR3 is 16 amino acids. Germline loops: CDR1 MNHEY, CDR2 SVGAGI. CDR3 sequence (DNA): TGTGCCAGCAGTTACGGGGGTCTGGGAGGGTACTACGAGCAGTACTTC. Its translation: CASSYGGLGGYYEQYF.

The chain couples TRBV4-3 to TRBJ2-6; 7 positions agree with TRBD1. CDR1 is LGHNA, CDR2 YSLEER, per germline. Trimming removed 1 base from V and 2 bases from J; junction bases left unmatched: 5. The length of the CDR3 is 17 residues. The CDR3 spells CASSQGPTGAGANVLTF. CDR3 sequence (DNA): TGCGCCAGCAGCCAAGGTCCCACAGGGGCTGGGGCCAACGTCCTGACTTTC.